One sample yielded the 13 T cell receptor beta chains listed below, sequenced in a study of cytotoxic CD8 clonotypes in ibrutinib-treated CLL. Profiled with immunoSEQ multiplex PCR; TCRdb holds only in-frame clones, not every one. The table has approximately 280,000 clones, 76% seen once; the top ten hold around 5.1%. Sequenced here: PBMCs, sampled at disease progression, from a patient treated with ibrutinib. These receptors were collected from a human donor with chronic lymphocytic leukemia.

J is TRBJ2-7 and V is TRBV7-2; tentatively, D is TRBD2 (7 bases). V lost 0 bases and J lost 3, with 12 bases in between. The length of the CDR3 is 15 residues. CDR1 and CDR2 (germline): SGHTA, FQGNSA. This CDR3 is CASSLAGGTYYEQYF. CDR3 nucleotide sequence: TGTGCCAGCAGCTTAGCGGGGGGGACATACTACGAGCAGTACTTC.

The chain couples TRBV7-9 to TRBJ2-1, with 8 bases lining up with TRBD2. V gave up 5 bases and J gave up 8 bases; unmatched junction bases: 8. The CDR3 has 14 residues. Germline CDR1 reads SEHNR; CDR2 reads FQNEAQ (reference sequence). In DNA form, the CDR3 reads TGTGCCAGCAGCCCCCGGACTAGCCGGGATGAGCAGTTCTTC. Translation gives CASSPRTSRDEQFF.

This chain links TRBV2 with TRBJ1-1; TRBD1 is a possible D gene (6 bases). The CDR3 contains 14 residues. The germline V gene encodes CDR1 SNHLY and CDR2 FYNNEI. Trimming removed 6 bases at V and 11 bases at J, with 22 bases between. The CDR3 nucleotides read TGTGCCAGCAGGGAACGAACAGGGAGCCTGTTTGCTTTCTTT. It specifies CASRERTGSLFAFF.

This chain connects TRBV7-9 to TRBJ2-1; tentatively, D is TRBD1 or TRBD2 (5 bases each). The germline gives CDR1 SEHNR, CDR2 FQNEAQ (reference sequence). The V end lost 4 bases, the J end lost 6 bases, and 13 bases lay between the germline ends. This CDR3 is 14 amino acids long. CDR3 coding DNA: TGTGCCAGCAGCTGGGACGGACGGGCCAATGAGCAGTTCTTC. Its translation: CASSWDGRANEQFF.

The gene calls are TRBV10-3 and TRBJ2-1, with 8 bases lining up with TRBD2. Trimming took 6 bases from V and 4 from J; bases not matched to a gene: 8. Germline V CDR1 and CDR2: ENHRY, SYGVKD. The CDR3 is 15 amino acids. DNA for the CDR3: TGTGCCATCAGCTTCCAGATAGCGGGGTACAATGAGCAGTTCTTC. This encodes CAISFQIAGYNEQFF.

This chain joins TRBV4-1 and TRBJ1-2; D might be TRBD1 (5 bases). Germline CDR1 MGHRA, CDR2 YSYEKL. This CDR3 is 15 amino acids long. V dropped 0 bases and J dropped 8 bases, with 16 bases sitting between them. The CDR3 spells CASSQERGLVMGYTF. CDR3 nucleotides: TGCGCCAGCAGCCAAGAAAGGGGACTAGTGATGGGCTACACCTTC.

The chain has TRBV5-4 and TRBJ2-6; D is undetermined. The germline gives CDR1 SGHNT, CDR2 YYREEE (reference sequence). The ends were cut back, 2 bases at V and 0 bases at J, with 6 bases in the middle. CDR3 size: 15 residues. The CDR3 DNA sequence: TGTGCCAGCAGCTTCAGGCCCTCTGGGGCCAACGTCCTGACTTTC. This encodes CASSFRPSGANVLTF.

The count of this clone is one. This chain joins TRBV11-3 and TRBJ2-7; TRBD2 aligns across 11 bases. V gave up 3 bases and J gave up 2 bases; unmatched junction bases: 9. CDR1 is SGHNT, CDR2 YENEEA, per germline. CDR3 length: 17 residues. The CDR3 sequence: CASSLDGTSGLTYEQYF. Written as DNA, the CDR3 is TGTGCCAGCAGCTTGGACGGGACTAGCGGATTAACCTACGAGCAGTACTTC.

This clone was picked up one time. V is TRBV7-3 and J is TRBJ1-2; the D gene is possibly TRBD1 (5 bases). V shed 2 bases and J shed 6 bases, with 10 bases lying between them. The CDR3 spans 13 residues. Germline CDR1 SGHTA, CDR2 FQGTGA. CDR3 sequence reads: CASSLGLGDGYTF. CDR3 nucleotides: TGTGCCAGCAGCTTAGGGTTAGGGGATGGCTACACCTTC.

This chain links TRBV4-3 with TRBJ2-2; D remains unclear. Germline V CDR1 and CDR2: LGHNA, YSLEER. V gave up 0 bases and J gave up 5 bases, with 7 bases separating them. The CDR3 runs 14 residues. The CDR3 is CASSQDPATGELFF. The CDR3 nucleotides are TGCGCCAGCAGCCAAGACCCAGCTACCGGGGAGCTGTTTTTT.

The rearrangement links TRBV19 to TRBJ2-5; TRBD2 matches at 7 bases. The CDR3 loop spans 14 amino acids. Germline lookup yields CDR1 LNHDA and CDR2 SQIVND (reference sequence). With 3 bases clipped from V and 5 bases from J, the junction kept 6 bases outside the gene matches. In nucleotides, the CDR3 is TGTGCCAGTAGTATCGGGGGGAATTGGGAGACCCAGTACTTC. This translates into CASSIGGNWETQYF.

The chain carries TRBV10-3 and TRBJ1-2, with 8 bases lining up with TRBD1. The CDR3 sequence is 15 residues long. The germline CDR1 and CDR2 sequences are ENHRY and SYGVKD. Germline trimming cut 3 bases from V and 1 base from J; bases unmatched to any gene: 4. The chain's CDR3 is CAISDYGQGNYGYTF. The CDR3 DNA reads TGTGCCATCAGTGATTATGGACAGGGTAACTATGGCTACACCTTC.

This clone was seen a handful of times. This chain joins TRBV27 and TRBJ1-3, with a weak D call TRBD1 (6 bases). The CDR3 contains 14 residues. Germline assignment: CDR1 MNHEY and CDR2 SMNVEV (reference sequence). Trimming removed 7 bases at V and 4 bases at J, with 14 bases between. In nucleotides, the CDR3 is TGTGCCAGCAAGACAGGAGTTCGCGGAAACACCATATATTTT. It translates to CASKTGVRGNTIYF.